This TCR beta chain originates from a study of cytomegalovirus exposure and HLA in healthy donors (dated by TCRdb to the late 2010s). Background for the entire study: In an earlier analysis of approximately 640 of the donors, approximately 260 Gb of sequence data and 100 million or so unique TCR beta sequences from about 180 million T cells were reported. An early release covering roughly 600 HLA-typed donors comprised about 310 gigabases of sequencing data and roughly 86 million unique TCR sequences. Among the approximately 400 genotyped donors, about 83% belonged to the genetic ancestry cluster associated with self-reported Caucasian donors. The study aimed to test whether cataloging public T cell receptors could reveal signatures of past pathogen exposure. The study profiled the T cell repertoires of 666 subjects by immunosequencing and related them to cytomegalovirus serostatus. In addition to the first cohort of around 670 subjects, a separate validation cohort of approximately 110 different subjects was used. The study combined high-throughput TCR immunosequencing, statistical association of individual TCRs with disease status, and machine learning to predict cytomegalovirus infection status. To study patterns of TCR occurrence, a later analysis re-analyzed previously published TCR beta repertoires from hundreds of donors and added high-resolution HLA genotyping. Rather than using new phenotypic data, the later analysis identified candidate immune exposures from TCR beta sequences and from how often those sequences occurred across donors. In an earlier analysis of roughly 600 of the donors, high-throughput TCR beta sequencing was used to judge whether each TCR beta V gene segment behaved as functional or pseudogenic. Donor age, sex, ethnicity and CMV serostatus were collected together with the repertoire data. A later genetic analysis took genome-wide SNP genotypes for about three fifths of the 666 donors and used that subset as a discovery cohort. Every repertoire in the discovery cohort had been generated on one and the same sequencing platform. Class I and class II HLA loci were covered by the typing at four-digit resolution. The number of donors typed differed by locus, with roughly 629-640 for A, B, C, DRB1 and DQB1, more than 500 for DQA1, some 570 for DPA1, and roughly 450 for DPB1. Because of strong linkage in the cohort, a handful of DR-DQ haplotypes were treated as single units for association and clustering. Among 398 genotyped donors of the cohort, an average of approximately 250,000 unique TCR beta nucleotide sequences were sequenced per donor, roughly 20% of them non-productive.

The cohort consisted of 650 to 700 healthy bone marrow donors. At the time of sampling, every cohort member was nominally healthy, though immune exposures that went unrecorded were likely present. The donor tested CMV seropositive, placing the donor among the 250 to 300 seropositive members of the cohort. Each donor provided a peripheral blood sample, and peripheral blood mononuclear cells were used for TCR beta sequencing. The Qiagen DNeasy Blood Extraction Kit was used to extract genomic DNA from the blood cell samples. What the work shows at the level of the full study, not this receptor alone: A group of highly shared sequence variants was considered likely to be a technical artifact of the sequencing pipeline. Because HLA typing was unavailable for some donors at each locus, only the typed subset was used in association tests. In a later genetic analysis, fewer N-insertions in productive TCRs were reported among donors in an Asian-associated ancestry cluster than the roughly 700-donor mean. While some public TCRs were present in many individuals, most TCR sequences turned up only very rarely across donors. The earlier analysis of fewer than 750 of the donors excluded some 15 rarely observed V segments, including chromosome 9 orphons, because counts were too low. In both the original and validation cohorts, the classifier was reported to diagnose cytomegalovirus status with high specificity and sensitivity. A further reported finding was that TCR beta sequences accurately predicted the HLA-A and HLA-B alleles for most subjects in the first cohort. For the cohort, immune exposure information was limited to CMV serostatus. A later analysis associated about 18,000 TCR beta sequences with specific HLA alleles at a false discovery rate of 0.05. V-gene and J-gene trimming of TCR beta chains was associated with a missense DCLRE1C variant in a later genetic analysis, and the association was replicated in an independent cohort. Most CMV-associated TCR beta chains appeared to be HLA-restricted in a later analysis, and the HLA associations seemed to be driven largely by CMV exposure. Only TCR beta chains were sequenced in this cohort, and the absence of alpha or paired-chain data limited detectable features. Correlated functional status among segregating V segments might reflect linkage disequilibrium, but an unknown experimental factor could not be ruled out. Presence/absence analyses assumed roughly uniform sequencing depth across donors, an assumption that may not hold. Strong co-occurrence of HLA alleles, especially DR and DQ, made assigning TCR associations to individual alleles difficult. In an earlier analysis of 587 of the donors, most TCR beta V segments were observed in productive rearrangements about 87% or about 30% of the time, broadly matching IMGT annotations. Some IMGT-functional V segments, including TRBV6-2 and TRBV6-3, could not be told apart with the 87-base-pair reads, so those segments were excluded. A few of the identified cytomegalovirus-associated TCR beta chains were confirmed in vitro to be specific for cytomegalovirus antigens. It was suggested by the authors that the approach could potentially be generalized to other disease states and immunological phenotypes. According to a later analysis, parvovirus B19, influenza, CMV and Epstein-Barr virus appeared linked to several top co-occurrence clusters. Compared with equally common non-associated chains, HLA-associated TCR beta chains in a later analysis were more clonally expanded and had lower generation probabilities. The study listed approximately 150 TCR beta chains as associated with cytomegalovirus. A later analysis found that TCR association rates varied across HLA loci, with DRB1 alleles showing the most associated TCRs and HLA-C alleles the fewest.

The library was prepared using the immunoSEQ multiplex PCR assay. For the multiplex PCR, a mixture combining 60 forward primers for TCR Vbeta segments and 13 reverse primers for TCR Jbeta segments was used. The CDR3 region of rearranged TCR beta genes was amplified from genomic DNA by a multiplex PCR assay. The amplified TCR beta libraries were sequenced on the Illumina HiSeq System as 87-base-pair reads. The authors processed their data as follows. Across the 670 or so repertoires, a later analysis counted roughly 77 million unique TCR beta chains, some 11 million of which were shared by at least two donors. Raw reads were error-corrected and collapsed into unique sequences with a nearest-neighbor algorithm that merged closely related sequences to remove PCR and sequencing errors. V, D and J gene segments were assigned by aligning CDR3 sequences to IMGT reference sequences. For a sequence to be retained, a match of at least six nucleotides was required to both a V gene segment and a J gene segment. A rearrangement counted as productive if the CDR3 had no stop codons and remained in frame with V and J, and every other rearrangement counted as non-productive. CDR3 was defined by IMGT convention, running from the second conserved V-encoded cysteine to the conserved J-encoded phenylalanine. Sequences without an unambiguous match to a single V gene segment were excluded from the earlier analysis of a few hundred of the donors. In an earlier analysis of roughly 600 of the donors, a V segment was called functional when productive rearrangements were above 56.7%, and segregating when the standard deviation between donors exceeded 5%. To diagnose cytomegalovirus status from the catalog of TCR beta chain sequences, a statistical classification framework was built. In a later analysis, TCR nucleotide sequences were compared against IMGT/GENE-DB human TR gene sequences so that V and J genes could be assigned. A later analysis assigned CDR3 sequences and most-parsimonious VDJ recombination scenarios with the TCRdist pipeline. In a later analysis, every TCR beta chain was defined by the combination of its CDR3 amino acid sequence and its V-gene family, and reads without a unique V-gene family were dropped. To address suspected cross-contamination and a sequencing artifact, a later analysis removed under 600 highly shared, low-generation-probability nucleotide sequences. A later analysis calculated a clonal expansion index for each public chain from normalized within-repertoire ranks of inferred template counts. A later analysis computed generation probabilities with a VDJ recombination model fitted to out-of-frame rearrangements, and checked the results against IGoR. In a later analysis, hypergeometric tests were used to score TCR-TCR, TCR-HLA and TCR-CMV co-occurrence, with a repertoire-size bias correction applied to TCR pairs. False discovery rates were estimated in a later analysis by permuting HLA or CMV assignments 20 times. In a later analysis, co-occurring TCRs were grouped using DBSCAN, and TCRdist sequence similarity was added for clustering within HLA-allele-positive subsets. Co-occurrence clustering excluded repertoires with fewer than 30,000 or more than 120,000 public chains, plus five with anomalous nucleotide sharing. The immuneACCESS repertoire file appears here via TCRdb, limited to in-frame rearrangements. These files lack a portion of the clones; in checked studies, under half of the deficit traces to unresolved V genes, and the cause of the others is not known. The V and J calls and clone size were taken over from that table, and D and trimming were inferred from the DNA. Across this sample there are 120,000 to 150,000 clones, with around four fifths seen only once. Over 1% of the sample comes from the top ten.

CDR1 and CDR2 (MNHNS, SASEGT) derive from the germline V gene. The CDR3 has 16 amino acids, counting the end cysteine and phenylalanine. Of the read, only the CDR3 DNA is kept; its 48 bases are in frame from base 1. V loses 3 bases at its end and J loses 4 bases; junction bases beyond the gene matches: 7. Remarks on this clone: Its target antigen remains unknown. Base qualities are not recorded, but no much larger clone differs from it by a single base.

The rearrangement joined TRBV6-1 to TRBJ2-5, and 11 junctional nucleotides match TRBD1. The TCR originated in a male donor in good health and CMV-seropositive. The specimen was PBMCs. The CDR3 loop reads CASSDPGQGVGETQYF. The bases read TGTGCCAGCAGTGACCCGGGACAGGGGGTCGGAGAGACCCAGTACTTC.